This entry lists 18 T cell receptor beta chains sequenced from one sample in a study of T-cell reconstitution after alpha-beta-depleted transplantation in children listed by TCRdb under 2016. Libraries were prepared through PCR. TCRdb records Illumina HiSeq 2500 as the sequencer. TCR libraries were prepared with molecular barcoding, using unique molecular identifiers to normalize TCRbeta repertoire quantification. TCRdb reprocessing: public reads trimmed at Q25 with fastp, clones called with MiXCR, in-frame beta chains kept. Each record represents a unique CDR3 protein, reported with the most common genes and DNA among its rows. The sample profile shows some 220,000 distinct CDR3 sequences; about 9.2% of them were found once. The top ten clonotypes cover over 5.5% of the sample. The sequencing used PBMCs from the stem cell graft donor, collected from the stem cell graft. Source of these receptors: a human donor who donated a stem cell graft to a child with acute lymphoblastic leukemia.

This clonotype was counted at least ten times. The rearrangement joins TRBV7-2 to TRBJ2-7; D might be TRBD1 (6 bases). The germline CDR1 and CDR2 sequences are SGHTA and FQGNSA. V lost 1 base, J lost 0 bases, and 10 bases lay in between. This CDR3 is built from 15 residues. The CDR3 here is CASSLVQGRSYEQYF. As DNA, the CDR3 is TGTGCCAGCAGCTTAGTGCAGGGGCGCTCCTACGAGCAGTACTTC.

As concerns this clonotype: Germline and junction disagree at one end, which may indicate a read error. The V and J genes are TRBV20-1 and TRBJ2-2; possibly TRBD1 or TRBD2 for D (5 bases each). From germline, CDR1 is DFQATT and CDR2 SNEGSKA (reference sequence). This CDR3 spans 15 amino acids. CDR3 sequence: CGASLPSRGPGELFF. CDR3 sequence (DNA): TGCGGTGCTAGTTTACCTAGCCGGGGCCCCGGGGAGCTGTTTTTT.

This chain uses TRBV12-5 with TRBJ2-2; 7 bases line up with TRBD2. The trim removed 1 base at V and 6 bases at J, leaving 17 bases unmatched. The CDR3 runs to 19 residues. Germline V CDR1 and CDR2: LGHNT, FRNRAP. This chain's CDR3 is CASGLAISPGGGSAGELFF. The CDR3, as DNA: TGTGCTAGTGGTTTGGCCATCTCCCCGGGCGGGGGTTCGGCCGGGGAGCTGTTTTTT. Using reference TRBV12-5 and TRBJ2-2 for the parts outside the CDR3, the full variable domain is DARVTQTPRHKVTEMGQEVTMRCQPILGHNTVFWYRQTMMQGLELLAYFRNRAPLDDSGMPKDRFSAEMPDATLATLKIQPSEPRDSAVYFCASGLAISPGGGSAGELFFGEGSRLTVL.

This clonotype appeared many times. The V and J genes are TRBV27 and TRBJ1-2; D not resolved. The V gene lost 5 bases and the J gene lost 8 bases, with 15 bases spanning the gap. CDR3 size: 13 residues. The germline V gene has CDR1 MNHEY and CDR2 SMNVEV (reference sequence). The CDR3 nucleotides read TGTGCCAGCAGTCTTTGGCGGGGATCGGGCTACACCTTC. It yields the protein CASSLWRGSGYTF.

Concerning this clonotype itself: This CDR3 fails to terminate in the conserved phenylalanine or tryptophan, so it likely reflects a read error. The genes are TRBV5-1 and TRBJ2-7; 10 bases match TRBD2. The V and J ends lost 2 bases and 0 bases, in that order; junction bases with no gene match: 5. CDR1 and CDR2 (germline): SGHRS, YFSETQ. The CDR3 loop spans 16 amino acids. DNA of the CDR3: TGCGCCAGCAGCTTCGATAGGACTAGCGGCTCCTACGAGCAGTACTTG. Translated, it gives CASSFDRTSGSYEQYL.

This clonotype was observed at least ten times. This chain joins TRBV4-3 and TRBJ2-1; 8 bases are shared with TRBD1. The CDR3 is 15 residues long. Germline lookup yields CDR1 LGHNA and CDR2 YSLEER. V lost 0 bases and J lost 8; bases outside the gene matches: 6. The CDR3 sequence is CASSQDARGRDEQFF. CDR3 sequence (DNA): TGCGCCAGCAGCCAAGATGCCAGGGGGCGCGATGAGCAGTTCTTC.

The chain carries TRBV20-1 and TRBJ2-7; 8 bases line up with TRBD2. Germline-derived CDR1 and CDR2 are DFQATT and SNEGSKA (reference sequence). The V gene end was trimmed by 0 bases and the J gene end by 1 base; junction bases not matched to a gene: 5. The CDR3 totals 15 residues. Here the CDR3 reads CSARDLGLVSYEQYF. The CDR3 DNA sequence: TGCAGTGCTAGAGACTTGGGACTAGTATCCTACGAGCAGTACTTC.

The rearrangement joins TRBV5-1 to TRBJ2-5; unclear D gene. CDR1 and CDR2 from the germline V gene are SGHRS and YFSETQ. This CDR3 is built from 13 residues. Deletions cut 0 bases from V and 5 bases from J, with 8 bases between. CDR3 in amino acids: CASSLVELETQYF. CDR3 nucleotide sequence: TGCGCCAGCAGCTTGGTTGAGCTGGAGACCCAGTACTTC.

This clonotype was seen at least ten times. The V gene is TRBV3-1, the J gene TRBJ2-2; no clear D gene. There are 19 residues in the CDR3. Trimming shortened V by 7 bases and J by 0 bases, and 24 bases separated the two germline ends. CDR1 is LGHDT, CDR2 YNNKEL, per germline (reference sequence). CDR3: CASNTKTAVPPSNTGELFF. In DNA form, the CDR3 reads TGTGCCAGCAACACGAAAACGGCCGTCCCCCCTTCGAACACCGGGGAGCTGTTTTTT.

This clonotype was seen a handful of times. The V call is TRBV4-2, the J call TRBJ2-5; D gene uncertain. V was cut by 1 base and J by 4 bases, with 16 bases left in between. CDR3 length equals 16 residues. The germline V gene has CDR1 LGHNA and CDR2 YNFKEQ. CDR3 in DNA: TGTGCCAGCAGCCAAGCCGCGTCGAGAGGCGGAGAGACCCAGTACTTC. Translation gives CASSQAASRGGETQYF.

At least ten counts were recorded for this clonotype. The rearrangement links TRBV19 to TRBJ2-5; TRBD1 agrees at 8 bases. V gave up 6 bases and J gave up 2 bases; unmatched junction bases: 5. This CDR3 comprises 14 residues. CDR1 is LNHDA, CDR2 SQIVND, per germline (reference sequence). CDR3 amino acids: CASSRTGLQETQYF. The CDR3, as DNA: TGTGCCAGTAGCCGGACAGGGCTACAAGAGACCCAGTACTTC.

The chain joins TRBV5-6 to TRBJ1-2; D remains unclear. Germline-derived CDR1 and CDR2 are SGHDT and YYEEEE. The CDR3 loop spans 16 amino acids. With 4 bases removed from V and 4 bases from J, the gap between germline ends came to 20 bases. The CDR3 sequence: CASSLAGSTSAYGYTF. The CDR3, as DNA: TGTGCCAGCAGCCTCGCCGGGTCAACTTCCGCCTATGGCTACACCTTC.

The V call is TRBV18, the J call TRBJ1-4; D might be TRBD1 (6 bases). The CDR3 contains 15 residues. In germline, CDR1 is KGHSH, CDR2 LQKENI. Deletions cut 6 bases from V and 8 bases from J, with 19 bases between. The DNA for the CDR3 is TGTGCCAGCTCCACCACCTCCAGGGGTGACGAAAAACTGTTTTTT. Translation gives CASSTTSRGDEKLFF.

V gene TRBV12-3 or TRBV12-4 combines with J gene TRBJ2-5, with TRBD1 as a possible D gene (7 bases). V dropped 6 bases and J dropped 2 bases, with 13 bases sitting between them. The CDR3 runs to 14 residues. CDR3 DNA: TGTGCCAGCAGCGGGGGACAGTTTCAAGAGACCCAGTACTTC. This translates into CASSGGQFQETQYF.

This clonotype was counted ten times or more. The genes are TRBV12-3 or TRBV12-4 and TRBJ1-5, with D perhaps matching TRBD1 (5 bases). CDR3 length: 15 amino acids. Trimming stripped 7 bases from V and 2 bases from J, with 15 bases between. The CDR3 sequence is CASTPRGIGNQPQHF. DNA for the CDR3: TGTGCCAGCACTCCCCGGGGCATCGGCAATCAGCCCCAGCATTTT.

The CDR3 DNA reads TGCAGTGCTAGAGCTAGCGGGGGCCAAAGATCTGGGGCCAACGTCCTGACTTTC. Amino acid sequence: CSARASGGQRSGANVLTF. V is TRBV20-1 and J is TRBJ2-6; TRBD2 matches 10 bases. With V trimmed by 1 base and J by 1 base, 7 bases remained unmatched. This CDR3 is 18 amino acids long. Germline V gene lookup returns CDR1 DFQATT and CDR2 SNEGSKA (reference sequence).

This clonotype was observed at least ten times. The rearrangement joins TRBV9 to TRBJ2-2; no firm D call. The germline CDR1 and CDR2 sequences are SGDLS and YYNGEE. There are 14 residues in the CDR3. The V gene lost 2 bases and the J gene lost 2 bases, with 7 bases spanning the gap. CDR3 DNA: TGTGCCAGCAGCGTTTCAGGAAACACCGGGGAGCTGTTTTTT. Encoded protein: CASSVSGNTGELFF.

This clonotype was observed at least ten times. The chain recombines TRBV29-1 with TRBJ2-7; D tentatively fits TRBD1 or TRBD2 (5 bases each). Germline assignment: CDR1 SQVTM and CDR2 ANQGSEA. Between the trimmed V and J ends, which lost 6 bases and 1 base, there was a span of 13 bases. The CDR3 has 13 residues. The CDR3 reads CSVYMGRSYEQYF. In DNA form, the CDR3 reads TGCAGCGTGTATATGGGACGATCCTACGAGCAGTACTTC.